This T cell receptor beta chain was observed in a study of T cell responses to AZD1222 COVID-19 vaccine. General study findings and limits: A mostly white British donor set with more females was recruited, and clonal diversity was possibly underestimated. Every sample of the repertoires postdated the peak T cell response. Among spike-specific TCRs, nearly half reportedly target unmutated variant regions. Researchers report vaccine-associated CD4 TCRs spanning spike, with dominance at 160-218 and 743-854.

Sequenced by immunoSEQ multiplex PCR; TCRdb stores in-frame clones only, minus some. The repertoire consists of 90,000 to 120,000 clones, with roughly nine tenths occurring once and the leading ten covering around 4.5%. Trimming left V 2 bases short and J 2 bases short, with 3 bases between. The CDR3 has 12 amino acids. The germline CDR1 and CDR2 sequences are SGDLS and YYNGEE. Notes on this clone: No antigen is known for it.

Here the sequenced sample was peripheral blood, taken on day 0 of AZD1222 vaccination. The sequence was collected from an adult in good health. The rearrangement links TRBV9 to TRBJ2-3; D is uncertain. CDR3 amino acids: CASSVNTDTQYF. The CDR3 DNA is TGTGCCAGCAGCGTCAACACAGATACGCAGTATTTT. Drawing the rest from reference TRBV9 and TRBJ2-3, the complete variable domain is DSGVTQTPKHLITATGQRVTLRCSPRSGDLSVYWYQQSLDQGLQFLIQYYNGEERAKGNILERFSAQQFPDLHSELNLSSLELGDSALYFCASSVNTDTQYFGPGTRLTVL.